This T cell receptor beta chain was sequenced during a study of blood T cell repertoires in COVID-19. Profiled with immunoSEQ multiplex PCR; TCRdb holds only in-frame clones, not every one. The table shows roughly 60,000 clones, with 65% to 85% occurring only once. This clone was found once. Germline V gene sequence: CDR1 DFQATT, CDR2 SNEGSKA (reference sequence). V lost 3 bases, J lost 4 bases, and 10 bases lay in between. The CDR3 is 13 amino acids. The rearrangement joins TRBV20-1 to TRBJ2-1, with D hard to call. This sequence originates from a human donor in a cohort sampled during active COVID-19. The sequencing sample was made of peripheral blood. CDR3 sequence: CSASFTNYNEQFF. In nucleotides, the CDR3 is TGCAGTGCTAGTTTCACAAATTACAATGAGCAGTTCTTC.